The clone carrying this T cell receptor beta chain appeared many times. Its target is not known. The CDR3 is made up of 12 amino acids. The ends lost 3 bases at V and 8 bases at J; junction bases unmatched: 1. Germline CDR1 reads DFQATT; CDR2 reads SNEGSKA (reference sequence). The sample comes from a study of read filtering for tumor transcriptome and immune sequencing. Study information: About 8 patients were R-ISS I, approximately 15 were R-ISS II, more than five were R-ISS III. Study results and caveats: In IR-seq, single-read clonotypes were about 80% of clonotypes but approximately 3.5% of reads.

The library was built from about 0.4 ug RNA with molecular barcoded adaptors for alpha/delta and beta/gamma chains. TCRdb passed the reads through MiXCR, listing each CDR3 protein once. This table has about 54,000 distinct CDR3 sequences, about 12% appearing once. Sequencing was performed on a population of CD138-negative cells sorted from bone marrow. This clonotype was sampled from a donor older than 35 with multiple myeloma. V gene TRBV20-1 combines with J gene TRBJ1-6, with 7 bases matching TRBD1. CDR3 region: CSASTGDSPLHF. CDR3 DNA sequence: TGCAGTGCTAGTACAGGGGATTCACCCCTCCACTTT.